Included here is one T cell receptor (beta chain) sequence, with context. This sample is drawn from a study of cytotoxic CD8 clonotypes in ibrutinib-treated CLL. On the study more broadly: The patients comprised about eleven relapsed/refractory and some 15 treatment-naive cases, about 18 IGHV unmutated.

Clones were sequenced by immunoSEQ multiplex PCR, and TCRdb holds only the in-frame ones, with some missing. The data contain 150,000 or so clones, about 79% of them singletons. The source of this sequence is a human donor with chronic lymphocytic leukemia. This material consisted of PBMCs, taken after 12 months of ibrutinib treatment.

Here the CDR3 reads CASSYRATYEQYF. The CDR3 nucleotides read TGTGCCAGCAGTTACAGGGCAACCTACGAGCAGTACTTC. This chain joins TRBV27 and TRBJ2-7; weak D call: TRBD1 (6 bases). Germline V gives CDR1 MNHEY, CDR2 SMNVEV (reference sequence). The CDR3 totals 13 residues. V lost 4 bases to trimming and J lost 2 bases, with 9 bases between them.